One sample yielded the 9 T cell receptor beta chains listed below, sequenced in a study of blood T cell repertoires in COVID-19. Data came from immunoSEQ multiplex PCR; TCRdb stores just in-frame clones and leaves some out. This table has around 450,000 clones, roughly nine tenths appearing once. The sequencing sample was made of PBMCs or T cells enriched from blood (not recorded which). The receptors were sampled from a young woman with acute COVID-19.

This clone was counted only a few times. The J gene is TRBJ2-1, the V gene TRBV5-1; 10 positions match TRBD2. This CDR3 spans 14 amino acids. In germline, CDR1 is SGHRS, CDR2 YFSETQ. Unmatched junction bases numbered 8, after V lost 6 bases and J lost 8 bases. For the CDR3, the DNA is TGCGCCAGCACCTCGGGACTAGCGAAGGATGAGCAGTTCTTC. It codes for CASTSGLAKDEQFF.

The rearrangement links TRBV2 to TRBJ2-1, with 7 positions matching TRBD1. The CDR3 consists of 14 residues. In germline, CDR1 is SNHLY, CDR2 FYNNEI. The J segment lost 12 bases and the V segment lost 6 bases, leaving 14 bases of the junction unmatched. As DNA, the CDR3 is TGTGCCAGCAGCGGACAGGTGAGCGTCAGTCCGCAGTTCTTC. It yields the protein CASSGQVSVSPQFF.

The chain carries TRBV4-1 and TRBJ2-7, with a possible D match to TRBD2 (5 bases). Germline V gives CDR1 MGHRA, CDR2 YSYEKL. The CDR3 has 13 amino acids. V shed 0 bases and J shed 8 bases, with 11 bases lying between them. The chain's CDR3 is CASSQDRLAKQYF. CDR3 bases: TGCGCCAGCAGCCAAGACCGGCTAGCTAAGCAGTACTTC.

The chain employs TRBV11-2 and TRBJ2-4; possible D gene TRBD2, 5 bases. Between the trimmed V and J ends, which lost 3 bases and 0 bases, there was a span of 12 bases. The CDR3 loop spans 16 amino acids. The germline V gene has CDR1 SGHAT and CDR2 FQNNGV. The CDR3 DNA reads as TGTGCCAGCAGCTTCGTACAGACTATAGCCAAAAACATTCAGTACTTC. It encodes CASSFVQTIAKNIQYF. Looking up the rest from reference TRBV11-2 and TRBJ2-4 gives the full variable domain: EAGVAQSPRYKIIEKRQSVAFWCNPISGHATLYWYQQILGQGPKLLIQFQNNGVVDDSQLPKDRFSAERLKGVDSTLKIQPAKLEDSAVYLCASSFVQTIAKNIQYFGAGTRLSVL.

As concerns this clone: At the DNA level, this CDR3 is encoded by other sequences in the same sample as well. The rearrangement uses TRBV5-1 and TRBJ1-4, with 9 bases lining up with TRBD1. In germline, CDR1 is SGHRS, CDR2 YFSETQ. V shed 4 bases and J 7 bases; nucleotides not matched to a gene: 5. This CDR3 comprises 14 residues. The CDR3, as DNA: TGCGCCAGCAGCCCAGGGACAGGGTCTGAAAAACTGTTTTTT. It specifies CASSPGTGSEKLFF. Together with reference TRBV5-1 and TRBJ1-4, the CDR3 gives the full variable domain: KAGVTQTPRYLIKTRGQQVTLSCSPISGHRSVSWYQQTPGQGLQFLFEYFSETQRNKGNFPGRFSGRQFSNSRSEMNVSTLELGDSALYLCASSPGTGSEKLFFGSGTQLSVL.

The V gene is TRBV7-9, the J gene TRBJ2-2; D gene ambiguous. The V end lost 4 bases, the J end lost 0 bases, and 12 bases lay between the germline ends. The CDR3 consists of 16 residues. The V gene's germline CDR1 is SEHNR and CDR2 FQNEAQ (reference sequence). CDR3 nucleotide sequence: TGTGCCAGCAGCTCCTCGGTGCTACCGAACACCGGGGAGCTGTTTTTT. It translates to CASSSSVLPNTGELFF.

The chain joins TRBV14 to TRBJ1-2, with 10 bases that match TRBD1. CDR1 and CDR2 from the germline V gene are SGHDN and FVKESK. The CDR3 is 15 residues long. The V and J ends lost 3 bases and 3 bases, in that order; junction bases with no gene match: 4. The DNA for the CDR3 is TGTGCCAGCAGCCAGGGACAGGGGATCCACTATGGCTACACCTTC. Protein product: CASSQGQGIHYGYTF.

The V and J genes are TRBV2 and TRBJ2-6; D is unclear. Germline assignment: CDR1 SNHLY and CDR2 FYNNEI. CDR3 length: 15 residues. V was pared by 3 bases and J by 0 bases, with 6 bases between. Here the CDR3 DNA reads TGTGCCAGCAGTGATGAAGCCTCTGGGGCCAACGTCCTGACTTTC. It translates to CASSDEASGANVLTF.

The chain joins TRBV7-9 to TRBJ2-2; D is unresolved. V dropped 1 base and J dropped 7 bases, with 7 bases sitting between them. CDR1 is SEHNR and CDR2 is FQNEAQ in the germline V gene (reference sequence). The CDR3 totals 13 residues. CDR3 coding DNA: TGTGCCAGCAGCTTAGGAGATCACGGGGAGCTGTTTTTT. Protein product: CASSLGDHGELFF.